Given below is one T cell receptor beta chain in context. The sample is drawn from a study of technical replicates of blood from several donors. The repertoire was sequenced with immunoSEQ multiplex PCR; TCRdb's copy has only in-frame clones and lacks some. Among approximately 15,000 clones listed, about four fifths were seen once. The V and J ends lost 5 bases and 10 bases, in that order; junction bases with no gene match: 16. Germline V gene sequence: CDR1 SGHVS, CDR2 FQNEAQ. This CDR3 region has 15 residues. The receptor was derived from a human donor in good health. V usage is TRBV7-8 and J usage is TRBJ2-7, with 8 bases fitting TRBD1. The specimen was PBMCs. CDR3 amino acids: CASSPGQGAFYGQYF. The CDR3 nucleotides read TGTGCCAGCAGCCCTGGACAGGGCGCTTTCTACGGTCAGTACTTC.